The rows below give T cell receptor beta chains drawn from one sample of a study of blood T cell repertoires in COVID-19. TCRdb keeps only in-frame clones here, not all; method: immunoSEQ multiplex PCR. This sample has fewer than 350,000 clones, with 75% to 90% found just once. Specimen: PBMCs or T cells enriched from blood (not recorded which). These receptors were obtained from a woman aged 40 to 50 who had recovered from COVID-19. CDR3s leave out the opening cysteine and the closing phenylalanine or tryptophan. The D gene is left open where the match is weak.

j_call | d_call | v_call | cdr3_aa
TRBJ2-2 | . | TRBV9 | ASSVDVGAGELF
TRBJ1-2 | . | TRBV7-8 | ASSPQGYGYT
TRBJ2-1 | TRBD2 | TRBV10-3 | AIRAGGSFNEQF
TRBJ1-1 | . | TRBV12-5 | ASVGQPNTEAF
TRBJ1-6 | TRBD1 | TRBV6-6 | ASRGQGSYNSPLH
TRBJ2-3 | TRBD1 | TRBV7-2 | ASSSDRGHTDTQY
TRBJ2-2 | . | TRBV7-3 | ASSFALQGTGELF
TRBJ2-5 | TRBD2 | TRBV4-3 | ASSQTSGGRETQY
TRBJ2-2 | TRBD2 | TRBV4-3 | ASSQDVGGASTGELF
TRBJ2-5 | TRBD1 | TRBV28 | ASSLSDRGRETQY
TRBJ2-5 | TRBD2 | TRBV7-6 | ASSFSGGILETQY
TRBJ2-7 | TRBD2 | TRBV28 | ASRTGGYEQY
TRBJ2-5 | . | TRBV11-1 | ASSLGARGEETQY
TRBJ1-4 | TRBD1 | TRBV28 | ASRTSGGSNEKLF
TRBJ2-7 | TRBD1 | TRBV4-1 | ASSLQGQGRGEQY
TRBJ2-7 | . | TRBV19 | ASSIEDGGGEQY
TRBJ2-7 | TRBD2 | TRBV27 | ASSYASGSLYEQY
TRBJ1-6 | . | TRBV27 | ASSLWGTGPRSPLH
TRBJ2-1 | TRBD1 | TRBV10-3 | AIRGQGSDEQF
TRBJ1-1 | . | TRBV11-3 | ASSLAPGGTEAF
TRBJ2-1 | TRBD2 | TRBV28 | ASSSSSGGARYNEQF
TRBJ2-5 | . | TRBV7-7 | ASSPSLGLQETQY
TRBJ1-5 | . | TRBV6-5 | ASSTRDNNQPQH
TRBJ1-3 | . | TRBV6-5 | ASSYSQALSGNTIY
TRBJ1-6 | . | TRBV5-1 | ASRRRSSYNSPLH
TRBJ2-7 | . | TRBV24-1 | ATSDPTGNGHEQY
TRBJ2-7 | TRBD2 | TRBV10-3 | AISEGSGGPYEQY
TRBJ1-1 | TRBD1 | TRBV4-1 | ASNEGGLLGVAF
TRBJ2-5 | TRBD1 | TRBV5-1 | ASSLTGVWEETQY
TRBJ2-2 | . | TRBV6-6 | ASRPSENTGELF
TRBJ2-7 | TRBD2 | TRBV5-1 | ASSRGTSGMNYEQY
TRBJ2-7 | . | TRBV7-3 | ASSLNRANEQY
TRBJ2-1 | TRBD2 | TRBV7-3 | ASSLEASGPNSYNEQF
TRBJ1-1 | TRBD1 | TRBV28 | ASSRNRGRNTEAF
TRBJ2-2 | . | TRBV5-1 | ASSLEGANTGELF
TRBJ2-2 | TRBD1 | TRBV6-5 | ASSSDRSGELF
TRBJ2-7 | TRBD2 | TRBV4-3 | ASSRLSGGNYEQY
TRBJ2-2 | . | TRBV3-1/TRBV3-2 | ASSQVTRAGELF
TRBJ1-2 | . | TRBV9 | ASSVAPTVNYGYT
TRBJ2-5 | . | TRBV9 | ASSVETRAEETQY
TRBJ1-2 | . | TRBV3-1/TRBV3-2 | ASSQVGHINYGYT
TRBJ2-1 | TRBD2 | TRBV10-1 | ASSEGLAGLF
TRBJ2-5 | TRBD2 | TRBV7-3 | ASSDAGGTQY
TRBJ1-1 | . | TRBV4-3 | ASSQAGTVNTEAF
TRBJ1-6 | . | TRBV19 | ASKQGTYNSPLH
TRBJ1-2 | . | TRBV4-3 | ASSQDPSYGYT
TRBJ1-5 | . | TRBV11-3 | ASSLDAGDKQGQPQH
TRBJ2-6 | TRBD1 | TRBV13 | ASSSGTGLAGANVLT
TRBJ1-5 | TRBD1 | TRBV2 | ASSATGGGGPQH
TRBJ2-1 | TRBD2 | TRBV15 | ATSPHSGLRNEQF
TRBJ1-1 | . | TRBV11-2 | ASSQGVRNTEAF
TRBJ2-2 | TRBD1 | TRBV25-1 | ASRDRLNTGELF
TRBJ2-5 | . | TRBV2 | ASSPGPDRIQETQY